This T cell receptor (beta chain) was retrieved from a study of shared clonotypes between healthy human individuals. On the study more broadly: Donors, aged 18 to 49, were a couple of women and a few men.

Remarks on this clone: Its antigen remains unknown.

This CDR3 comprises 15 residues. V lost 5 bases and J lost 5, with 16 bases in between. Germline CDR1 reads SNHLY; CDR2 reads FYNNEI. Cells designated naive CD8 were CD45RO-negative and were positively selected for CCR7, with terminally differentiated effector memory CD45RA+ cells excluded. Study observations and caveats: Sorted-subset sequencing was shown by rarefaction to be incomplete despite large depth.

This was a deep-level run. In the authors' workflow: ImmunoSEQ junction-only sequences lacked quality scores, so their filtering differed. Using immunoSEQ multiplex PCR, the repertoire was profiled, and TCRdb retains in-frame clones only, with some absent. Clone size and the V and J calls come from that table; the DNA yielded D and trimming. The sample includes millions of clones, just over 90% seen only once; the top ten take about 1.5%. The sequence came from a man between 18 and 35 years old in good health. Some clones in this sample may be carry-over from other donors' samples. Input material: naive CD8+ T cells from PBMCs. The chain couples TRBV2 to TRBJ1-5; perhaps TRBD1 as D (6 bases). CDR3 protein: CASSNGRQADQPQHF. The CDR3 DNA follows: TGTGCCAGCAGTAACGGGAGACAGGCCGATCAGCCCCAGCATTTT.